This TCR beta chain originates from a study of T cell responses to AZD1222 COVID-19 vaccine. Pooled in the analysis were second doses at about 4 or about 12 weeks. The CDR3 consists of 14 residues. V shed 2 bases, J shed 8 bases, and the junction held 7 bases outside the gene matches. The germline V gene has CDR1 MRHNA and CDR2 SNTAGT. Whole-study results and caveats: Reportedly, nearly half the spike-specific TCRs target unmutated variant regions.

Some clones are missing from TCRdb's copy, which holds only in-frame ones; the method was immunoSEQ multiplex PCR. Altogether 130,000 to 150,000 clones are present, about 90% being singletons, with the ten largest covering about 3.8%. About this clone: Its specificity is unknown.

The V gene is TRBV6-4, the J gene TRBJ1-2, with 8 bases aligning to TRBD1. This receptor was identified in an adult who received the AZD1222 COVID-19 vaccine. The source material was peripheral blood, sampled 28 days after the second AZD1222 dose. The CDR3 DNA reads as TGTGCCAGCAGTGACGGGCAGGGGGCTAGAGGCTACACCTTC. As protein: CASSDGQGARGYTF.